This T cell receptor beta chain appears in the sequencing data of a study of blood T cell repertoires in COVID-19. Overall study: Donors in the United States, Italy and Spain gave samples during acute or convalescent COVID-19. Sources were T cells, B-cell-depleted T cells, or PBMCs; the material itself was cDNA or gDNA.

The length of the CDR3 is 17 residues. Per the germline V gene, CDR1 is SGDLS and CDR2 is YYNGEE. Trimming at V came to 0 bases and at J to 7 bases, leaving 12 bases not matched to a gene. Original data processing: The authors estimated nucleated cell counts from reference gene primer amplification. The method was immunoSEQ multiplex PCR; TCRdb's version includes in-frame clones alone and lacks a portion of them. V and J calls plus clone size are reproduced from that table; the DNA served to infer D and trimming. The sample records some 150,000 clones, approximately 81% being singletons. The sequence derives from a woman aged 55-75 years with active or convalescent COVID-19. The chain carries TRBV9 and TRBJ1-4; 7 nucleotides match TRBD1. Material: peripheral blood. The CDR3 DNA sequence: TGTGCCAGCAGCGTAGACCCTACCCCGGCAGGGGGTGAAAAACTGTTTTTT. Protein sequence: CASSVDPTPAGGEKLFF.